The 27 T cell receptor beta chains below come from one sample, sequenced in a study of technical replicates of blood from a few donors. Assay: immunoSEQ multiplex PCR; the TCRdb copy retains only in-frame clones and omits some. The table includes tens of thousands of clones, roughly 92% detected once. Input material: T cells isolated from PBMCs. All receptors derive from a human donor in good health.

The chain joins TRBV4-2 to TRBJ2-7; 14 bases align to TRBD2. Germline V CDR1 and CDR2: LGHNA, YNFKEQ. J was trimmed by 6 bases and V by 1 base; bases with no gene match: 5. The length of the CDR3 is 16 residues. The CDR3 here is CASSQGPGLAGVEQYF. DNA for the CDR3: TGTGCCAGCAGCCAAGGCCCGGGACTAGCGGGAGTCGAGCAGTACTTC.

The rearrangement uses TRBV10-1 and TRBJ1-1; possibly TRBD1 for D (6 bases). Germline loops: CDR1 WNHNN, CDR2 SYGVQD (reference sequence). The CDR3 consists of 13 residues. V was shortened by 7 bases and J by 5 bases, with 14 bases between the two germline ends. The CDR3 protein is CASTDGGATEAFF. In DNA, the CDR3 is TGCGCCAGCACCGACGGGGGGGCGACTGAAGCTTTCTTT.

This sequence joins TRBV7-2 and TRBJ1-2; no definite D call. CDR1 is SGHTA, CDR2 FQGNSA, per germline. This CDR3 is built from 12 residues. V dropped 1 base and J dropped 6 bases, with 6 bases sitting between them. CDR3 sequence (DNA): TGTGCCAGCAGCTTAGGCCCAGATGGCTACACCTTC. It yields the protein CASSLGPDGYTF.

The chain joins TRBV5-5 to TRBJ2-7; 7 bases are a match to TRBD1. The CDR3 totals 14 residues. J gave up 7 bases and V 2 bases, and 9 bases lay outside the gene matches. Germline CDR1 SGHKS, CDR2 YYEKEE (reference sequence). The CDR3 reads CASSFQGQSLEQYF. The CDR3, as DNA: TGTGCCAGCAGCTTTCAGGGACAGTCCCTGGAGCAGTACTTC.

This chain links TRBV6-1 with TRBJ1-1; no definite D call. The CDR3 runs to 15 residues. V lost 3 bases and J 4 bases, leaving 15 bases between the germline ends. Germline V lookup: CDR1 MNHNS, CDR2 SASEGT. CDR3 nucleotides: TGTGCCAGCAGTGACGGGTGGGAGAGAAGCACTGAAGCTTTCTTT. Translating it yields CASSDGWERSTEAFF.

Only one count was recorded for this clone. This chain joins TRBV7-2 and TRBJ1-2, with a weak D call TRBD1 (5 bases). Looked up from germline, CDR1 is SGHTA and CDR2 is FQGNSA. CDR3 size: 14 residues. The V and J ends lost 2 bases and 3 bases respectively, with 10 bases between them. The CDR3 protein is CASSLQGSHYGYTF. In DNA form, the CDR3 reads TGTGCCAGCAGCTTACAGGGTTCACACTATGGCTACACCTTC.

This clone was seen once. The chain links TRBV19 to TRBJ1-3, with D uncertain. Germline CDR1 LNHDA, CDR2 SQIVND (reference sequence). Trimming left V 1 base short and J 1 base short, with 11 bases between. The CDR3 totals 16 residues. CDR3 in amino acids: CASSIVPSLSGNTIYF. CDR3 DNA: TGTGCCAGTAGTATAGTCCCCAGTCTTTCTGGAAACACCATATATTTT.

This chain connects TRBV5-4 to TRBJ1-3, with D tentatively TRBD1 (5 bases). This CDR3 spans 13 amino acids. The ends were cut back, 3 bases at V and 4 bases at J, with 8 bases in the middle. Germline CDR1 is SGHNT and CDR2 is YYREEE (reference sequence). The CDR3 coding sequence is TGTGCCAGCAGCTCAGGGATAGGAAACACCATATATTTT. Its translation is CASSSGIGNTIYF.

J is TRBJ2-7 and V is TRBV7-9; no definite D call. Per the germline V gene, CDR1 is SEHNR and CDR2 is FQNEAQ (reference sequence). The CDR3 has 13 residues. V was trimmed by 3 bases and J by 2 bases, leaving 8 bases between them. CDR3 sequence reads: CASSLSFPYEQYF. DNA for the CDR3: TGTGCCAGCAGCTTGAGTTTCCCCTACGAGCAGTACTTC.

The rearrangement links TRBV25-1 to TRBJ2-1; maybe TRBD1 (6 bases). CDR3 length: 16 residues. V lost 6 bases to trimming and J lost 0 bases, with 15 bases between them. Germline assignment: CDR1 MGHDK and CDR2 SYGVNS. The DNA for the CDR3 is TGTGCCAGCAGCGAGAAACAGGGCAGCTCCTACAATGAGCAGTTCTTC. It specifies CASSEKQGSSYNEQFF.

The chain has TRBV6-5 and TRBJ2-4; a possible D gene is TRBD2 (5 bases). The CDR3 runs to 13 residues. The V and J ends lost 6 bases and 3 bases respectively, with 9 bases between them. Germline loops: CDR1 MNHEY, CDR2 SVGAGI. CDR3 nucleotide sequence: TGTGCCAGCAGGCCCGGGGTCAAAAACATTCAGTACTTC. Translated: CASRPGVKNIQYF.

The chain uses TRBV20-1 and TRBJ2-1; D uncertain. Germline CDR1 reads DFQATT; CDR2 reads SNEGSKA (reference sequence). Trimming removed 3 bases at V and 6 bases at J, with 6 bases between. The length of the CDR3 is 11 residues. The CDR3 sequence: CSASRANEQFF. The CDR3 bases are TGCAGTGCTAGTCGCGCCAATGAGCAGTTCTTC.

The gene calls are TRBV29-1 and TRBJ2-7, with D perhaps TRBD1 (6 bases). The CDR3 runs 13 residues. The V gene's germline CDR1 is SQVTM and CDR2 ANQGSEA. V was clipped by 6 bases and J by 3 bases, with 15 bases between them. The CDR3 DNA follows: TGCAGCGTATCCCGGGACACACTCTACGAGCAGTACTTC. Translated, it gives CSVSRDTLYEQYF.

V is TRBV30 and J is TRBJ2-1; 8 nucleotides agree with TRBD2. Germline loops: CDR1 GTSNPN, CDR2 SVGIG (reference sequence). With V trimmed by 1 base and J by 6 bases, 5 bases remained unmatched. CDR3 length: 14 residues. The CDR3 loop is CAWSARGRSNEQFF. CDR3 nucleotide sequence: TGTGCCTGGAGTGCCCGCGGGAGGAGCAATGAGCAGTTCTTC.

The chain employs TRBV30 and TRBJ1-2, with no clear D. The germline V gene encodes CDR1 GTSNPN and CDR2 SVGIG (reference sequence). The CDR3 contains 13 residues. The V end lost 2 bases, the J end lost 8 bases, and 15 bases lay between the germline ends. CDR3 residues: CAWSLRDAYGYTF. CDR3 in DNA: TGTGCCTGGAGTCTGAGAGATGCGTACGGCTACACCTTC.

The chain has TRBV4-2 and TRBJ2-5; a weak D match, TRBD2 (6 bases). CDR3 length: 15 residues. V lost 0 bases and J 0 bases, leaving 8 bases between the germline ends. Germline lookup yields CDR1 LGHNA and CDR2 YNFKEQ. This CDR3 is CASSQDWDYQETQYF. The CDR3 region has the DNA TGTGCCAGCAGCCAAGATTGGGACTACCAAGAGACCCAGTACTTC.

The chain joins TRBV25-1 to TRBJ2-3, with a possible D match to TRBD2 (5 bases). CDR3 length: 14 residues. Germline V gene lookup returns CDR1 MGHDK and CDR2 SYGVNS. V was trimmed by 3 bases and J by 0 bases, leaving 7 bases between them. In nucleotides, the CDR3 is TGTGCCAGCAGTGACCGGAGGAGCACAGATACGCAGTATTTT. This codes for CASSDRRSTDTQYF.

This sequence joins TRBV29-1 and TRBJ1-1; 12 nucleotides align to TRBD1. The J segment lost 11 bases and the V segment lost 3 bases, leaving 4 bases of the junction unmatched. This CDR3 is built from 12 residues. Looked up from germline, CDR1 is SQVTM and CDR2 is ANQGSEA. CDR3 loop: CSVEGTGGLAFF. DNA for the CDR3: TGCAGCGTTGAGGGGACAGGGGGCCTGGCTTTCTTT.

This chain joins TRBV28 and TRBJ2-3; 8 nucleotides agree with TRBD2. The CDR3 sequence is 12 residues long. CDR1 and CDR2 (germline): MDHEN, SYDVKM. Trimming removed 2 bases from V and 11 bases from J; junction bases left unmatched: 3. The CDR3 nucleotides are TGTGCCAGCAGTTTAGGACTAGCTCAGCAGTATTTT. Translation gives CASSLGLAQQYF.

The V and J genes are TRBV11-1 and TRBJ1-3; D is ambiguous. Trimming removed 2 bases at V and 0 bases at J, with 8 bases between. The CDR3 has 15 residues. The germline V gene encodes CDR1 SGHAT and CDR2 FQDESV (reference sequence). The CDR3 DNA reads TGTGCCAGCAGCTTATCCGGAGACTCTGGAAACACCATATATTTT. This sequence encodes CASSLSGDSGNTIYF.

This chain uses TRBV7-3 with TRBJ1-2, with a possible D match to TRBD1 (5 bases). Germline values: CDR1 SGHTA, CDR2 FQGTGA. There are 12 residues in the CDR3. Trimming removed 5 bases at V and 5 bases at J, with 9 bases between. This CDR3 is CASSAGVYGYTF. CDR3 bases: TGTGCCAGCAGCGCGGGGGTGTATGGCTACACCTTC.

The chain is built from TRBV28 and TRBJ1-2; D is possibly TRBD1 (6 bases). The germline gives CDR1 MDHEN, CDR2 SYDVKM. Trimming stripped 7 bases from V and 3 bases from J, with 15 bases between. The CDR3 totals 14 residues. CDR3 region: CASIEQGTHYGYTF. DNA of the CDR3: TGTGCCAGCATCGAGCAGGGGACGCACTATGGCTACACCTTC.

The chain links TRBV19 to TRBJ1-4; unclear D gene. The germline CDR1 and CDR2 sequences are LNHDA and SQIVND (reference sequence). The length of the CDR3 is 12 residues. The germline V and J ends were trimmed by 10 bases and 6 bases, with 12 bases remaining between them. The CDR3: CATHREDEKLFF. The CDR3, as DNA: TGTGCCACCCATCGAGAGGATGAAAAACTGTTTTTT. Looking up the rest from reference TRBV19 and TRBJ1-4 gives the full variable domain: DGGITQSPKYLFRKEGQNVTLSCEQNLNHDAMYWYRQDPGQGLRLIYYSQIVNDFQKGDIAEGYSVSREKKESFPLTVTSAQKNPTAFYLCATHREDEKLFFGSGTQLSVL.

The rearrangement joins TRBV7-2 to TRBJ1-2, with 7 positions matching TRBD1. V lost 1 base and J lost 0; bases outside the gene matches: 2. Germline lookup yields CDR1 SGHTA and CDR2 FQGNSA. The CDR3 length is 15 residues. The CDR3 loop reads CASSLGTGANYGYTF. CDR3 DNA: TGTGCCAGCAGCTTAGGGACAGGAGCTAACTATGGCTACACCTTC.

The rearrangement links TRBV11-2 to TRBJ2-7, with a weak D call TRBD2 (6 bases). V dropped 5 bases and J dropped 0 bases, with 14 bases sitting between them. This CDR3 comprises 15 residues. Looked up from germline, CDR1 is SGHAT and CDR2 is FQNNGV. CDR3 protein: CASSGGTGTSYEQYF. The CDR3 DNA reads TGTGCCAGCAGCGGCGGGACCGGCACCTCCTACGAGCAGTACTTC.

In nucleotides, the CDR3 is TGTGCCAGCAGCCCTGACAGGGTTTCAGAACGGGAGGGCCGGGGTGGAGATACGCAGTATTTT. Its translation is CASSPDRVSEREGRGGDTQYF. The chain carries TRBV9 and TRBJ2-3, with a weak D call TRBD2 (8 bases). This CDR3 contains 21 residues. The germline V gene encodes CDR1 SGDLS and CDR2 YYNGEE. V dropped 4 bases and J dropped 5 bases, with 35 bases sitting between them.

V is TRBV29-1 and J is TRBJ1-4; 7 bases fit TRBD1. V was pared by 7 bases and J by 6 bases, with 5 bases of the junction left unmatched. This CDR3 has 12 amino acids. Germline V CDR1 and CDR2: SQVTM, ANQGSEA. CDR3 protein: CSAGDSDEKLFF. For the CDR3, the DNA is TGCAGCGCTGGGGACAGCGATGAAAAACTGTTTTTT.